This is a list of T cell receptor beta chains from one sample in a study of cytomegalovirus exposure and HLA in healthy donors. The repertoire was sequenced with immunoSEQ multiplex PCR; TCRdb's copy has only in-frame clones and lacks some. Counted here are about 150,000 clones, around two thirds occurring once; the ten biggest clones make up roughly 1.8%. Sequencing was done on a sample of PBMCs. These receptors all stem from a male donor in good health and CMV-seronegative. The CDR3 runs from the conserved cysteine through the conserved F or W. The order of the fields is D gene, clone size, V gene, J gene, CDR3 DNA, CDR3 protein. A D gene is named only where the DNA matches it firmly. A row's size may be missing; if present it is once, few, many or a size class.

d_call: -
clone_size: -
v_call: TRBV7-6
j_call: TRBJ2-1
cdr3_nt: TGTGCCAGCAGCCAAATAACCGGTGAGCAGTTCTTC
cdr3_aa: CASSQITGEQFF

d_call: -
clone_size: once
v_call: TRBV2
j_call: TRBJ1-3
cdr3_nt: TGTGCCAGCACCGAGGAGGACTCTTTTGGAAACACCATATATTTT
cdr3_aa: CASTEEDSFGNTIYF

d_call: TRBD1
clone_size: -
v_call: TRBV28
j_call: TRBJ1-2
cdr3_nt: TGTGCCAGCAGTTTATTCGACAGGGATGCCGGCTACACCTTC
cdr3_aa: CASSLFDRDAGYTF

d_call: -
clone_size: -
v_call: TRBV19
j_call: TRBJ2-7
cdr3_nt: TGTGCCAGTAGTGTTGGACAGCTCCCCTACGAGCAGTACTTC
cdr3_aa: CASSVGQLPYEQYF

d_call: -
clone_size: -
v_call: TRBV7-9
j_call: TRBJ2-1
cdr3_nt: TGTGCCAGCAGCTTAGCGCGGGCAGGGAGGTACAATGAGCAGTTCTTC
cdr3_aa: CASSLARAGRYNEQFF

d_call: TRBD1
clone_size: -
v_call: TRBV6-5
j_call: TRBJ2-5
cdr3_nt: TGTGCCAGCAGCCCCCGGGGACAGGGGGCAGAGACCCAGTACTTC
cdr3_aa: CASSPRGQGAETQYF

d_call: -
clone_size: -
v_call: TRBV5-4
j_call: TRBJ1-1
cdr3_nt: TGTGCCAGCAGCTCGGGAGGAGGCGTTTGGAGTGAAGCTTTCTTT
cdr3_aa: CASSSGGGVWSEAFF

d_call: -
clone_size: -
v_call: TRBV21-1
j_call: TRBJ2-2
cdr3_nt: TGTGCCAGCAGCAAAGGAAAGCGGGGGCCCGGGGAGCTGTTTTTT
cdr3_aa: CASSKGKRGPGELFF

d_call: -
clone_size: -
v_call: TRBV10-2
j_call: TRBJ1-5
cdr3_nt: TGCGCCAGCAGTGGCGTCAGGGGAGATCAGCCCCAGCATTTT
cdr3_aa: CASSGVRGDQPQHF

d_call: TRBD1
clone_size: -
v_call: TRBV4-1
j_call: TRBJ1-1
cdr3_nt: TGCGCCAGCAGCCAAGAAGGGACAGGCCCGGGGTGGACTGAAGCTTTCTTT
cdr3_aa: CASSQEGTGPGWTEAFF

d_call: TRBD1
clone_size: -
v_call: TRBV19
j_call: TRBJ2-5
cdr3_nt: TGTGCCAGTAGTTTACCGGGACAGGGAGAAGAGACCCAGTACTTC
cdr3_aa: CASSLPGQGEETQYF

d_call: -
clone_size: -
v_call: TRBV5-4
j_call: TRBJ2-2
cdr3_nt: TGTGCCAGCAGTAGAGACACCGGGGAGCTGTTTTTT
cdr3_aa: CASSRDTGELFF

d_call: -
clone_size: -
v_call: TRBV29-1
j_call: TRBJ1-1
cdr3_nt: TGCAGTGTTGAGTACTACAGGGACACTGAAGCTTTCTTT
cdr3_aa: CSVEYYRDTEAFF

d_call: TRBD1
clone_size: -
v_call: TRBV5-1
j_call: TRBJ1-1
cdr3_nt: TGCGCCAGCAGCCCAGCAGGGACAGCGAACACTGAAGCTTTCTTT
cdr3_aa: CASSPAGTANTEAFF

d_call: -
clone_size: few
v_call: TRBV7-8
j_call: TRBJ2-7
cdr3_nt: TGTGCCAGCAGCCTTGGAGAAATGGGCTACGAGCAGTACTTC
cdr3_aa: CASSLGEMGYEQYF

d_call: TRBD2
clone_size: few
v_call: TRBV18
j_call: TRBJ2-7
cdr3_nt: TGTGCCAGCTCACCGGGAGGGGCGCTCTACGAGCAGTACTTC
cdr3_aa: CASSPGGALYEQYF

d_call: TRBD1
clone_size: few
v_call: TRBV18
j_call: TRBJ1-6
cdr3_nt: TGTGCCAGCTCACTGCCGGGACAGGCACATCCCCTCCACTTT
cdr3_aa: CASSLPGQAHPLHF

d_call: -
clone_size: few
v_call: TRBV5-4
j_call: TRBJ1-3
cdr3_nt: TGTGCCAGCAGCCACCTACAGGGAAACACCATATATTTT
cdr3_aa: CASSHLQGNTIYF

d_call: TRBD1
clone_size: -
v_call: TRBV4-1
j_call: TRBJ1-1
cdr3_nt: TGCGCCAGCAGCTTGTCCCCAGGGGGGAACACTGAAGCTTTCTTT
cdr3_aa: CASSLSPGGNTEAFF

d_call: -
clone_size: once
v_call: TRBV6-5
j_call: TRBJ1-1
cdr3_nt: TGTGCCAGCAGGCGGGTATTGAACACTGAAGCTTTCTTT
cdr3_aa: CASRRVLNTEAFF

d_call: -
clone_size: -
v_call: TRBV7-9
j_call: TRBJ1-2
cdr3_nt: TGTTCCAGCAGCCGGACCGAGCGGGGCTACACCTTC
cdr3_aa: CSSSRTERGYTF

d_call: -
clone_size: -
v_call: TRBV11-2
j_call: TRBJ2-3
cdr3_nt: TGTGCCAGCAGCTTAGGTGGGGCGGGGGCCCTAGATACGCAGTATTTT
cdr3_aa: CASSLGGAGALDTQYF

d_call: TRBD2
clone_size: -
v_call: TRBV15
j_call: TRBJ2-1
cdr3_nt: TGTGCCACCAGCAGGGCCCCTAGCGGGGGCTCCTACAATGAGCAGTTCTTC
cdr3_aa: CATSRAPSGGSYNEQFF

d_call: TRBD2
clone_size: -
v_call: TRBV5-1
j_call: TRBJ2-3
cdr3_nt: TGCGCCAGCAGCTTGGCCCTAGCGGGGGAAGGAGATACGCAGTATTTT
cdr3_aa: CASSLALAGEGDTQYF

d_call: -
clone_size: few
v_call: TRBV7-9
j_call: TRBJ1-2
cdr3_nt: TGTGCCAGCAGCTTATCCGAGATCTATGGCTACACCTTC
cdr3_aa: CASSLSEIYGYTF

d_call: -
clone_size: -
v_call: TRBV7-9
j_call: TRBJ2-3
cdr3_nt: TGTGCCAGCAGCTTAGCTACAGGGTCAGATACGCAGTATTTT
cdr3_aa: CASSLATGSDTQYF

d_call: -
clone_size: -
v_call: TRBV2
j_call: TRBJ2-2
cdr3_nt: TGTGCCAGCAGAGAAGTCACAGGTCGCGAGGAGCTGTTTTTT
cdr3_aa: CASREVTGREELFF

d_call: TRBD1
clone_size: few
v_call: TRBV7-2
j_call: TRBJ1-5
cdr3_nt: TGTGCCAGCAGCTTAGCGGGAGGGGGACAGGGGGGACAGCCCCAGCATTTT
cdr3_aa: CASSLAGGGQGGQPQHF

d_call: TRBD1
clone_size: few
v_call: TRBV7-3
j_call: TRBJ2-5
cdr3_nt: TGTGCCAGCAGCCCTGTGGGACAGGGGGCGAGAGAGACCCAGTACTTC
cdr3_aa: CASSPVGQGARETQYF

d_call: -
clone_size: -
v_call: TRBV29-1
j_call: TRBJ2-5
cdr3_nt: TGCAGCGCTGACAAATCAAACGGGGAGACCCAGTACTTC
cdr3_aa: CSADKSNGETQYF

d_call: TRBD1
clone_size: few
v_call: TRBV9
j_call: TRBJ1-1
cdr3_nt: TGTGCCAGCAGCCCGATGACAGGGTGGACTGAAGCTTTCTTT
cdr3_aa: CASSPMTGWTEAFF

d_call: -
clone_size: -
v_call: TRBV7-3
j_call: TRBJ2-5
cdr3_nt: TGTGCCAGCAGCTTAATACCCGGGTTGGAGACCCAGTACTTC
cdr3_aa: CASSLIPGLETQYF

d_call: -
clone_size: -
v_call: TRBV7-6
j_call: TRBJ1-4
cdr3_nt: TGTGCCAGCAGCCCCGGACTGATTAATGAAAAACTGTTTTTT
cdr3_aa: CASSPGLINEKLFF

d_call: TRBD2
clone_size: -
v_call: TRBV6-1
j_call: TRBJ2-3
cdr3_nt: TGTGCCAGCAGAAGAGAGCGGGGGAGCACAGATACGCAGTATTTT
cdr3_aa: CASRRERGSTDTQYF

d_call: -
clone_size: -
v_call: TRBV4-1
j_call: TRBJ1-5
cdr3_nt: TGCGCCAGCAGCCAAGAGGGTGGGGGGAGTCAGCCCCAGCATTTT
cdr3_aa: CASSQEGGGSQPQHF

d_call: TRBD1
clone_size: -
v_call: TRBV2
j_call: TRBJ1-6
cdr3_nt: TGTGCCAGCGCGCCGGGACAGGGAATGGTAACCCTCCACTTT
cdr3_aa: CASAPGQGMVTLHF

d_call: TRBD1
clone_size: few
v_call: TRBV5-6
j_call: TRBJ1-2
cdr3_nt: TGTGCCAGCAGCTTGCTTGTACAGGGGGTCTATGGCTACACCTTC
cdr3_aa: CASSLLVQGVYGYTF

d_call: -
clone_size: once
v_call: TRBV27
j_call: TRBJ1-4
cdr3_nt: TGTGCCAGCAGTTTACAGTTTGCAACTAATGAAAAACTGTTTTTT
cdr3_aa: CASSLQFATNEKLFF

d_call: TRBD1
clone_size: -
v_call: TRBV6-5
j_call: TRBJ1-2
cdr3_nt: TGTGCCAGCAGTCCCTGGGACAGCTATGGCTACACCTTC
cdr3_aa: CASSPWDSYGYTF

d_call: TRBD1
clone_size: -
v_call: TRBV7-3
j_call: TRBJ2-7
cdr3_nt: TGTGCCAGCAGCTCCCCGGGACAGGGGGTTTACGAGCAGTACTTC
cdr3_aa: CASSSPGQGVYEQYF

d_call: -
clone_size: -
v_call: TRBV7-3
j_call: TRBJ2-3
cdr3_nt: TGTGCCAGCAGCTTTTTTGGGGACAAGAGAGATACGCAGTATTTT
cdr3_aa: CASSFFGDKRDTQYF

d_call: TRBD1
clone_size: -
v_call: TRBV10-2
j_call: TRBJ2-3
cdr3_nt: TGCGCCAGCAGCGATCCAACCGGGACAGGGGACACAGATACGCAGTATTTT
cdr3_aa: CASSDPTGTGDTDTQYF

d_call: TRBD2
clone_size: -
v_call: TRBV9
j_call: TRBJ2-2
cdr3_nt: TGTGCCAGCAGCTCCCGGGGTAGCGGGGGGGCCACCGGGGAGCTGTTTTTT
cdr3_aa: CASSSRGSGGATGELFF

d_call: -
clone_size: -
v_call: TRBV18
j_call: TRBJ1-1
cdr3_nt: TGTGCCAGCTCACCTACTCAGGGAAACACTGAAGCTTTCTTT
cdr3_aa: CASSPTQGNTEAFF

d_call: -
clone_size: -
v_call: TRBV7-3
j_call: TRBJ2-3
cdr3_nt: TGTGCCAGCAGTCGCGTACAGTATTTT
cdr3_aa: CASSRVQYF

d_call: -
clone_size: -
v_call: TRBV6-1
j_call: TRBJ2-7
cdr3_nt: TGTGCCAGCAGTGAAAGGGGCACATCCTACGAGCAGTACTTC
cdr3_aa: CASSERGTSYEQYF

d_call: -
clone_size: -
v_call: TRBV30
j_call: TRBJ1-2
cdr3_nt: TGTGCCTGGTCGACCACCACCGGGGGCTACACCTTC
cdr3_aa: CAWSTTTGGYTF

d_call: TRBD2
clone_size: -
v_call: TRBV5-1
j_call: TRBJ2-1
cdr3_nt: TGCGCCAGCACCCCGACTAGCGGGGGATACAATGAGCAGTTCTTC
cdr3_aa: CASTPTSGGYNEQFF

d_call: -
clone_size: -
v_call: TRBV19
j_call: TRBJ1-2
cdr3_nt: TGTGCCAGTACCCCTGGGCCAGGGCGGCATGGCTACACCTTC
cdr3_aa: CASTPGPGRHGYTF

d_call: -
clone_size: few
v_call: TRBV7-8
j_call: TRBJ1-1
cdr3_nt: TGTGCCAGCAGCGGACTCGGACAGCTCACTGAAGCTTTCTTT
cdr3_aa: CASSGLGQLTEAFF

d_call: -
clone_size: -
v_call: TRBV2
j_call: TRBJ2-5
cdr3_nt: TGTGCCAGCAGTGAGTTGAGGCAGCGACAAGAGACCCAGTACTTC
cdr3_aa: CASSELRQRQETQYF

d_call: -
clone_size: once
v_call: TRBV19
j_call: TRBJ1-2
cdr3_nt: TGTGCCACTAAAACAGGCTACTATGGCTACACCTTC
cdr3_aa: CATKTGYYGYTF

d_call: -
clone_size: -
v_call: TRBV11-2
j_call: TRBJ1-1
cdr3_nt: TGTGCCAGCAGCTTAGGCGGGGGGGACACTGAAGCTTTCTTT
cdr3_aa: CASSLGGGDTEAFF

d_call: -
clone_size: -
v_call: TRBV5-1
j_call: TRBJ1-1
cdr3_nt: TGCGCCAGCACCTGGACGGCGGGAACTGAAGCTTTCTTT
cdr3_aa: CASTWTAGTEAFF

d_call: -
clone_size: -
v_call: TRBV11-2
j_call: TRBJ1-3
cdr3_nt: TGTGCCAGCAGTTCGTATCCAAACACCATATATTTT
cdr3_aa: CASSSYPNTIYF

d_call: -
clone_size: -
v_call: TRBV25-1
j_call: TRBJ1-2
cdr3_nt: TGTGCCAGCAGTGACCAGGCAGGGCGTGGCTACACCTTC
cdr3_aa: CASSDQAGRGYTF

d_call: TRBD2
clone_size: -
v_call: TRBV7-3
j_call: TRBJ2-3
cdr3_nt: TGTGCCAGCAGCTTAACAGGACGCGGGGGGTTTAGCACAGATACGCAGTATTTT
cdr3_aa: CASSLTGRGGFSTDTQYF

d_call: -
clone_size: -
v_call: TRBV6-6
j_call: TRBJ1-5
cdr3_nt: TGTGCCAGCAGTTACGGCAGGGGAAGCAATCAGCCCCAGCATTTT
cdr3_aa: CASSYGRGSNQPQHF

d_call: -
clone_size: -
v_call: TRBV19
j_call: TRBJ2-1
cdr3_nt: TGTGCCAGTAGTATTGCAGGGAATACCTACAATGAGCAGTTCTTC
cdr3_aa: CASSIAGNTYNEQFF